The clone carrying this T cell receptor beta chain was recorded only once. Unmatched junction bases numbered 4, after V lost 4 bases and J lost 2 bases. From germline, CDR1 is SGHKS and CDR2 YYEKEE (reference sequence). This CDR3 comprises 14 residues. This specimen belongs to a study of blood T cell repertoires in COVID-19. Authors' methods: Reference gene primer amplification gave nucleated cell count estimates. Using immunoSEQ multiplex PCR, the repertoire was profiled, and TCRdb retains in-frame clones only, with some absent. V, J and clone size are taken as reported in that table, and D and trimming were inferred from the DNA itself. Here the sample spans roughly 200,000 clones, around 88% being singletons.

The TCR comes from a man aged 40-49 years with active or convalescent COVID-19. The J gene is TRBJ1-2, the V gene TRBV5-5, with 8 bases lining up with TRBD1. The sample taken for sequencing was peripheral blood. Here the CDR3 DNA reads TGTGCCAGCAGCCAGCGGACAGGGAACTATGGCTACACCTTC. It specifies CASSQRTGNYGYTF.